By sample share, the clone carrying this TCR beta chain is medium-sized. TCRdb re-called the PCR reads via MiXCR. The sample comprises about 24,000 clones, over 10% of which are singletons, and approximately 14% rests with the top ten. Every patient was untreated before thyroid surgery. This record belongs to a study of metastatic and nonmetastatic thyroid tumors. Whole-study context: For malignant and benign thyroid patients, tumor or nodule tissue and blood were the sources whose repertoires were compared.

The CDR3 totals 11 residues. Per germline, CDR1 MNHNS and CDR2 SASEGT. With 6 bases removed from V and 3 bases from J, the gap between germline ends came to 6 bases. This sequence was found in a female donor with papillary thyroid cancer or a benign thyroid nodule (not recorded which). Some clones in this sample may be carry-over from other donors' samples. The V and J genes are TRBV6-1 and TRBJ2-7; no clear D. The sequencing sample was made of blood. The CDR3 sequence is CASRQHYEQYF. The CDR3 DNA sequence: TGTGCCAGCAGACAGCACTACGAGCAGTACTTC.